Each of the 10 T cell receptor beta chains below was sequenced from the same sample in a study of blood T cell repertoires in COVID-19. Repertoires were generated with immunoSEQ multiplex PCR, while TCRdb's copy carries only in-frame clones and drops some. Counted here are roughly 70,000 clones, roughly 90% occurring once; the ten biggest clones make up approximately 1.5%. Specimen: peripheral blood. The receptors derive from a man aged 50-60 years with acute or convalescent COVID-19.

This rearrangement joins TRBV20-1 to TRBJ2-1, with TRBD2 matching over 13 bases. Germline V lookup: CDR1 DFQATT, CDR2 SNEGSKA (reference sequence). V lost 3 bases, J lost 4 bases, and 3 bases stayed unmatched. The CDR3 extends over 15 amino acids. CDR3 DNA sequence: TGCAGTGCTAGTTCGACTAGCGGGGGGTACAATGAGCAGTTCTTC. Protein sequence: CSASSTSGGYNEQFF.

The chain joins TRBV7-9 to TRBJ1-2; perhaps TRBD1 as D (6 bases). The CDR3 totals 14 residues. The germline V gene encodes CDR1 SEHNR and CDR2 FQNEAQ (reference sequence). V was pared by 5 bases and J by 7 bases, with 17 bases between. This chain's CDR3 is CASSEGGERLGYTF. CDR3 nucleotide sequence: TGTGCCAGCAGCGAGGGGGGGGAGCGTCTTGGCTACACCTTC.

This sequence joins TRBV19 and TRBJ1-5, with 8 bases matching TRBD1. Germline V gene lookup returns CDR1 LNHDA and CDR2 SQIVND (reference sequence). The J segment lost 4 bases and the V segment lost 9 bases, leaving 8 bases of the junction unmatched. There are 14 residues in the CDR3. The CDR3 spells CASCGTGGNQPQHF. CDR3 coding DNA: TGTGCCAGCTGCGGGACAGGCGGTAATCAGCCCCAGCATTTT.

The V call is TRBV11-2, the J call TRBJ2-7; 11 bases fit TRBD2. Germline lookup yields CDR1 SGHAT and CDR2 FQNNGV. V trimming: 5 bases; J trimming: 3 bases; junction bases outside the gene matches: 6. The CDR3 is 15 residues long. The CDR3 region is CASSPTSGEIYEQYF. The CDR3 DNA follows: TGTGCCAGCAGCCCGACTAGCGGGGAAATCTACGAGCAGTACTTC. Together with reference TRBV11-2 and TRBJ2-7, the CDR3 gives the full variable domain: EAGVAQSPRYKIIEKRQSVAFWCNPISGHATLYWYQQILGQGPKLLIQFQNNGVVDDSQLPKDRFSAERLKGVDSTLKIQPAKLEDSAVYLCASSPTSGEIYEQYFGPGTRLTVT.

This clone was counted once. The chain recombines TRBV5-4 with TRBJ1-4; D is unclear. There are 13 residues in the CDR3. Germline assignment: CDR1 SGHNT and CDR2 YYREEE (reference sequence). The ends were cut back, 0 bases at V and 8 bases at J, with 8 bases in the middle. The CDR3 DNA reads TGTGCCAGCAGCTTGGTCGGTAGCGAAAAACTGTTTTTT. Translating gives CASSLVGSEKLFF.

V is TRBV28 and J is TRBJ1-2; 7 bases agree with TRBD1. V gave up 3 bases and J gave up 4 bases; unmatched junction bases: 8. The CDR3 has 15 amino acids. In germline, CDR1 is MDHEN, CDR2 SYDVKM. For the CDR3, the DNA is TGTGCCAGCAGTTTGTCACAGGGGCGGGTCTATGGCTACACCTTC. It specifies CASSLSQGRVYGYTF.

The chain is built from TRBV4-1 and TRBJ2-1, with D possibly TRBD1 on 7 matching bases. CDR3 length: 18 residues. Looked up from germline, CDR1 is MGHRA and CDR2 is YSYEKL. V shed 0 bases and J shed 5 bases, with 20 bases lying between them. The CDR3 loop is CASSQDWAGGIFHNEQFF. CDR3 nucleotide sequence: TGCGCCAGCAGCCAAGATTGGGCAGGGGGGATCTTCCACAATGAGCAGTTCTTC.

The chain employs TRBV7-9 and TRBJ1-1, with a tentative D call TRBD1 (5 bases). Trimming left V 5 bases short and J 1 base short, with 23 bases between. Germline V gene sequence: CDR1 SEHNR, CDR2 FQNEAQ (reference sequence). The CDR3 totals 18 residues. The CDR3 sequence is CASSALGRDSSGNTEAFF. The CDR3 DNA reads TGTGCCAGCAGCGCACTGGGACGGGACTCTAGCGGGAACACTGAAGCTTTCTTT.

The rearrangement joins TRBV9 to TRBJ1-1; D perhaps matches TRBD1 (6 bases). From germline, CDR1 is SGDLS and CDR2 YYNGEE. The CDR3 is 15 amino acids. Trimming left V 3 bases short and J 0 bases short, with 12 bases between. The CDR3 DNA follows: TGTGCCAGCAGCGGCTTGGGGGCACTGAACACTGAAGCTTTCTTT. Translating it yields CASSGLGALNTEAFF.

V gene TRBV27 combines with J gene TRBJ1-2; TRBD1 might be the D (5 bases). The CDR3 extends over 13 amino acids. V was trimmed by 6 bases and J by 8 bases, leaving 16 bases between them. Per the germline V gene, CDR1 is MNHEY and CDR2 is SMNVEV (reference sequence). Here the CDR3 reads CASSDFRVGGYTF. CDR3 nucleotides: TGTGCCAGCAGCGATTTCAGGGTGGGCGGCTACACCTTC.